This entry lists 14 T cell receptor beta chains sequenced from one sample in a study of CD8 T cell repertoires and HIV-1 epitope variants. Profiling relied on immunoSEQ multiplex PCR, and the TCRdb table lists in-frame clones only, not all of them. Here the sample spans about 90,000 clones, roughly 80% being singletons. The material sequenced was uncultured baseline CD8+ T cells from peripheral blood mononuclear cells (PBMCs). The receptors here all came from a male donor with HIV.

The sample holds a few counts of this clone. The DNA for the CDR3 is TGTGCCAGCAGCTTAGTAGTTGGACCAGGGGGCTTAAAGCAGTACTTC. It translates to CASSLVVGPGGLKQYF. V gene TRBV7-2 combines with J gene TRBJ2-7; 8 bases match TRBD1. CDR1 is SGHTA and CDR2 is FQGNSA in the germline V gene. Trimming cost V 1 base and J 8 bases; bases outside gene matches: 13. The CDR3 is made up of 16 amino acids.

J is TRBJ2-7 and V is TRBV5-6; perhaps TRBD2 as D (5 bases). From germline, CDR1 is SGHDT and CDR2 YYEEEE. The CDR3 runs to 16 residues. V gave up 0 bases and J gave up 5 bases, with 18 bases separating them. DNA of the CDR3: TGTGCCAGCAGCTTGGAAAGCGGAGGAGGAGTGAACGAGCAGTACTTC. This gives the protein CASSLESGGGVNEQYF.

The CDR3 DNA reads as TGTGCCAGCAGCGCCCCCCAAAACACATGGAATACGCAGTATTTT. This translates into CASSAPQNTWNTQYF. This chain connects TRBV9 to TRBJ2-3; D call uncertain. This CDR3 is built from 15 residues. In germline, CDR1 is SGDLS, CDR2 YYNGEE. Deletions cut 3 bases from V and 7 bases from J, with 18 bases between.

The chain couples TRBV7-9 to TRBJ2-1; D call uncertain. CDR1 and CDR2 (germline): SEHNR, FQNEAQ (reference sequence). The V end was cut by 0 bases, the J end by 6 bases, with 6 bases between. There are 13 residues in the CDR3. The CDR3 here is CASSLAEINEQFF. The CDR3 DNA follows: TGTGCCAGCAGCTTAGCAGAAATCAATGAGCAGTTCTTC.

This clone was detected only a few times. The chain employs TRBV5-6 and TRBJ2-2, with 8 bases aligning to TRBD2. Germline lookup yields CDR1 SGHDT and CDR2 YYEEEE. This CDR3 has 15 amino acids. Trimming cost V 2 bases and J 6 bases; bases outside gene matches: 6. CDR3 in amino acids: CASSFGTGGSGELFF. The CDR3 bases are TGTGCCAGCAGCTTCGGAACGGGAGGGTCCGGGGAGCTGTTTTTT.

This chain uses TRBV2 with TRBJ1-5; D unresolved. V dropped 6 bases and J dropped 0 bases, with 15 bases sitting between them. Germline assignment: CDR1 SNHLY and CDR2 FYNNEI. The CDR3 is made up of 16 amino acids. The CDR3 nucleotides are TGTGCCAGCAGCCCCCGGGCGGGTGATAGCAATCAGCCCCAGCATTTT. Protein product: CASSPRAGDSNQPQHF.

V and J are TRBV29-1 and TRBJ2-2, with TRBD2 identical over 10 bases. V was clipped by 4 bases and J by 15 bases; unmatched bases: 5. CDR3 length: 11 amino acids. The germline V gene encodes CDR1 SQVTM and CDR2 ANQGSEA. The CDR3 here is CSVGAGGHLFF. CDR3 sequence (DNA): TGCAGCGTTGGAGCGGGAGGGCACTTGTTTTTT.

In its sample, this clone was seen a few times. The chain joins TRBV6-5 to TRBJ2-1; 8 nucleotides line up with TRBD1. CDR3 length equals 16 residues. The germline V gene encodes CDR1 MNHEY and CDR2 SVGAGI. The trim removed 2 bases at V and 6 bases at J, leaving 9 bases unmatched. The CDR3 region is CASSYTLITGGNEQFF. The CDR3 coding sequence is TGTGCCAGCAGTTACACATTAATCACAGGGGGCAATGAGCAGTTCTTC.

This rearrangement joins TRBV6-5 to TRBJ1-2, with TRBD1 matching 8 bases. This CDR3 is built from 13 residues. With 5 bases clipped from V and 4 bases from J, the junction kept 3 bases outside the gene matches. CDR1 is MNHEY, CDR2 SVGAGI, per germline. In DNA, the CDR3 is TGTGCCAGCAGTCTTACAGGGGGCTATGGCTACACCTTC. Its translation is CASSLTGGYGYTF.

The chain links TRBV7-2 to TRBJ1-2; D unresolved. This CDR3 has 15 residues. Trimming pared 1 base from V and 8 bases from J, leaving 17 bases between. Germline CDR1 is SGHTA and CDR2 is FQGNSA. The CDR3 here is CASSLVQAMVDGYTF. The CDR3 DNA reads as TGTGCCAGCAGCTTAGTGCAGGCAATGGTCGACGGCTACACCTTC. Filled out from reference TRBV7-2 and TRBJ1-2, the complete variable domain reads GAGVSQSPSNKVTEKGKDVELRCDPISGHTALYWYRQSLGQGLEFLIYFQGNSAPDKSGLPSDRFSAERTGGSVSTLTIQRTQQEDSAVYLCASSLVQAMVDGYTFGSGTRLTVV.

The chain carries TRBV28 and TRBJ2-5, with D unclear. The CDR3 runs 10 residues. Looked up from germline, CDR1 is MDHEN and CDR2 is SYDVKM. The V and J ends lost 7 bases and 4 bases respectively, with 4 bases between them. CDR3 nucleotides: TGTGCCAGCATGGGAGAGACCCAGTACTTC. Protein sequence: CASMGETQYF.

By share of the sample, this clone is medium-sized (0.01 to 0.1%). The chain employs TRBV9 and TRBJ2-3, with D perhaps TRBD2 (5 bases). CDR3 size: 14 residues. Trimming took off 4 bases at V and 6 bases at J, with 15 bases between the two ends. Germline CDR1 SGDLS, CDR2 YYNGEE. CDR3 nucleotides: TGTGCCAGCAGCCTCCCGACTATTTCGGATACGCAGTATTTT. Translated, it gives CASSLPTISDTQYF.

The chain joins TRBV5-1 to TRBJ1-4, with D perhaps TRBD1 (6 bases). From germline, CDR1 is SGHRS and CDR2 YFSETQ. The CDR3 contains 14 residues. Trimming shortened V by 7 bases and J by 4 bases, and 14 bases separated the two germline ends. The CDR3 protein is CASSGGGDNEKLFF. CDR3 DNA sequence: TGCGCCAGCTCAGGCGGGGGCGATAATGAAAAACTGTTTTTT.

The J gene is TRBJ2-3, the V gene TRBV6-4; TRBD1 or TRBD2 may be the D gene (5 bases each). Trimming cost V 8 bases and J 1 base, with 25 bases left between them. CDR1 is MRHNA, CDR2 SNTAGT, per germline. CDR3 length equals 18 residues. CDR3 DNA: TGTGCCAGCTTAATCGGGCCCAAGACGGGGCCAGGCACAGATACGCAGTATTTT. Encoded protein: CASLIGPKTGPGTDTQYF.